This TCR beta chain was retrieved from a study of shared T cell receptors in the human thymus. Data came from immunoSEQ multiplex PCR; TCRdb stores just in-frame clones and leaves some out. Among some 760,000 clones listed, over 75% were seen once. Trimming cost V 5 bases and J 8 bases, with 10 bases left between them. The CDR3 loop spans 12 amino acids. Germline V CDR1 and CDR2: MDHEN, SYDVKM. The sample was also reused in another study, on human thymus T cells. That publication notes: Unrelated people showed highly overlapping thymic repertoires, related research reported.

Sequencing was carried out using thymocytes. The sequence came from a girl under three years old with a congenital heart defect. J is TRBJ2-1 and V is TRBV28; weak D call: TRBD1 (7 bases). CDR3 bases: TGTGCCAGCAGTCTCAGGGGGGATGAGCAGTTCTTC. Translating gives CASSLRGDEQFF.